A single sample gave rise to the 30 T cell receptor beta chains below, sequenced in a study of shared clonotypes between healthy human individuals. Clones were read by immunoSEQ multiplex PCR, and TCRdb kept only the in-frame ones, dropping some. The sample lists approximately 530,000 clones, about 96% seen once, with about 0.059% in the top ten. Sequencing was done on a sample of naive CD4+ T cells sorted from blood. Regarding subset: CD45RA+ positively selected. The origin of the receptors is a woman under 40 in good health.

V and J are TRBV18 and TRBJ1-3, with D hard to call. In germline, CDR1 is KGHSH, CDR2 LQKENI. The CDR3 is made up of 18 amino acids. V was clipped by 5 bases and J by 0 bases, with 20 bases between them. The CDR3 spells CASSTVIRTASSGNTIYF. CDR3 nucleotides: TGTGCCAGCTCAACGGTTATCCGGACGGCGAGCTCTGGAAACACCATATATTTT.

The rearrangement uses TRBV19 and TRBJ2-3; 7 bases align to TRBD2. The CDR3 spans 17 residues. CDR1 is LNHDA and CDR2 is SQIVND in the germline V gene (reference sequence). J was trimmed by 0 bases and V by 4 bases; bases with no gene match: 10. Here the CDR3 DNA reads TGTGCCAGTAGTAAGGGGTGGGCTAGCGGAAGCACAGATACGCAGTATTTT. Amino acids: CASSKGWASGSTDTQYF.

This clone came up a few times. The chain links TRBV9 to TRBJ1-1; D possibly corresponds to TRBD1 (5 bases). From germline, CDR1 is SGDLS and CDR2 YYNGEE. Trimming removed 3 bases from V and 3 bases from J, with 9 bases in between. The CDR3 length is 13 residues. The CDR3 is CASSEGLDTEAFF. The CDR3 coding sequence is TGTGCCAGCAGCGAGGGGCTGGACACTGAAGCTTTCTTT.

V usage is TRBV7-2 and J usage is TRBJ2-1; TRBD1 agrees at 7 bases. J gave up 9 bases and V 1 base, and 12 bases lay outside the gene matches. Per the germline V gene, CDR1 is SGHTA and CDR2 is FQGNSA. The CDR3 consists of 16 residues. This CDR3 is CASSLVGSLEGAEQFF. DNA of the CDR3: TGTGCCAGCAGCTTAGTGGGTAGTTTAGAGGGGGCTGAGCAGTTCTTC.

This chain connects TRBV27 to TRBJ1-1; 8 bases map to TRBD1. V shed 6 bases and J 1 base; nucleotides not matched to a gene: 10. Germline V lookup: CDR1 MNHEY, CDR2 SMNVEV (reference sequence). This CDR3 comprises 16 residues. The CDR3 coding sequence is TGTGCCAGCAGGCCGCGTCCCGGGACAGGGAACACTGAAGCTTTCTTT. It encodes CASRPRPGTGNTEAFF.

V is TRBV28 and J is TRBJ2-1; 9 nucleotides line up with TRBD1. V lost 5 bases and J lost 9; bases outside the gene matches: 2. There are 12 residues in the CDR3. Germline assignment: CDR1 MDHEN and CDR2 SYDVKM. The CDR3 spells CASSQDRGEQFF. As DNA, the CDR3 is TGTGCCAGCAGTCAGGACAGGGGTGAGCAGTTCTTC.

V gene TRBV28 combines with J gene TRBJ1-1, with a weak D call TRBD1 (5 bases). This CDR3 comprises 15 residues. Between the trimmed V and J ends, which lost 1 base and 5 bases, there was a span of 14 bases. Germline CDR1 reads MDHEN; CDR2 reads SYDVKM. The CDR3 DNA reads as TGTGCCAGCAGTTTATTATCCAGGGCTCAAACTGAAGCTTTCTTT. Protein product: CASSLLSRAQTEAFF.

This chain links TRBV5-5 with TRBJ2-7; 7 bases align to TRBD1. V lost 0 bases, J lost 2 bases, and 14 bases stayed unmatched. Per the germline V gene, CDR1 is SGHKS and CDR2 is YYEKEE (reference sequence). The length of the CDR3 is 18 residues. CDR3 DNA: TGTGCCAGCAGCTTGGTAGGGACAGTCCCTACGACCCCCTACGAGCAGTACTTC. Translating it yields CASSLVGTVPTTPYEQYF.

The sample holds a few counts of this clone. The J gene is TRBJ1-5, the V gene TRBV2; tentative D call: TRBD1 (6 bases). The germline V gene encodes CDR1 SNHLY and CDR2 FYNNEI. Trimming stripped 4 bases from V and 0 bases from J, with 10 bases between. The CDR3 covers 15 residues. CDR3 residues: CASSGTVYSNQPQHF. The CDR3 DNA reads TGTGCCAGCAGTGGGACAGTTTATAGCAATCAGCCCCAGCATTTT.

The chain links TRBV11-2 to TRBJ1-1, with a possible D match to TRBD1 (6 bases). Trimming shortened V by 5 bases and J by 5 bases, and 15 bases separated the two germline ends. The CDR3 loop spans 14 amino acids. Germline assignment: CDR1 SGHAT and CDR2 FQNNGV. The CDR3, as DNA: TGTGCCAGCAGCCTTCGGGGGCGCCTAACTGAAGCTTTCTTT. Translated, it gives CASSLRGRLTEAFF.

V usage is TRBV28 and J usage is TRBJ1-4, with D possibly matching TRBD1 (5 bases). The CDR3 runs 17 residues. Per germline, CDR1 MDHEN and CDR2 SYDVKM. Trimming removed 5 bases from V and 4 bases from J, with 20 bases in between. CDR3 DNA: TGTGCCAGCAGTCATCGCGGGGCGTGGGTTGGTAATGAAAAACTGTTTTTT. The encoded protein is CASSHRGAWVGNEKLFF.

The chain is built from TRBV5-5 and TRBJ2-1; D gene ambiguous. Trimming removed 4 bases at V and 7 bases at J, with 12 bases between. The CDR3 has 13 amino acids. Germline values: CDR1 SGHKS, CDR2 YYEKEE (reference sequence). This CDR3 reads CASSAVLGNEQFF. CDR3 bases: TGTGCCAGCAGCGCGGTTTTGGGGAATGAGCAGTTCTTC.

To note about this clone: The same CDR3 arises from other DNA sequences in this sample as well. This chain uses TRBV6-5 with TRBJ1-1; D gene ambiguous. The CDR3 loop spans 13 amino acids. Per the germline V gene, CDR1 is MNHEY and CDR2 is SVGAGI. V gave up 2 bases and J gave up 1 base, with 5 bases separating them. CDR3 sequence reads: CASSYLQNTEAFF. The CDR3 DNA reads TGTGCCAGCAGTTACCTTCAGAACACTGAAGCTTTCTTT.

The chain uses TRBV28 and TRBJ2-1; D gene unclear. Per germline, CDR1 MDHEN and CDR2 SYDVKM. Deletions cut 5 bases from V and 9 bases from J, with 8 bases between. This CDR3 contains 11 residues. The CDR3 spells CASSEVGEQFF. CDR3 nucleotide sequence: TGTGCCAGCAGTGAGGTGGGTGAGCAGTTCTTC.

The chain joins TRBV19 to TRBJ2-7; D unclear. Germline V CDR1 and CDR2: LNHDA, SQIVND (reference sequence). V was trimmed by 6 bases and J by 3 bases, leaving 12 bases between them. This CDR3 comprises 13 residues. Here the CDR3 reads CASRLRLGYEQYF. The CDR3 nucleotides read TGTGCCAGTAGACTCAGACTCGGCTACGAGCAGTACTTC.

The genes are TRBV9 and TRBJ1-1; no clear D. Trimming left V 0 bases short and J 5 bases short, with 14 bases between. In germline, CDR1 is SGDLS, CDR2 YYNGEE. CDR3 length: 15 amino acids. The CDR3, as DNA: TGTGCCAGCAGCGTAGATGGTGACGGAGATACTGAAGCTTTCTTT. Protein sequence: CASSVDGDGDTEAFF.

The chain joins TRBV28 to TRBJ2-1; D is uncertain. The germline CDR1 and CDR2 sequences are MDHEN and SYDVKM. Trimming removed 5 bases from V and 4 bases from J, with 12 bases in between. CDR3 size: 14 residues. The CDR3 sequence is CASSVGWGYNEQFF. The DNA of the CDR3 is TGTGCCAGCAGTGTCGGCTGGGGATACAATGAGCAGTTCTTC.

This sequence joins TRBV5-1 and TRBJ2-7, with TRBD1 identical over 7 bases. After removal of 4 bases from V and 3 bases from J, the junction contained 10 bases not matched to a gene. Germline V gene lookup returns CDR1 SGHRS and CDR2 YFSETQ. This CDR3 spans 15 amino acids. The CDR3: CASSASGTAYYEQYF. The CDR3 nucleotides read TGCGCCAGCAGCGCCTCCGGGACAGCGTACTACGAGCAGTACTTC.

The chain uses TRBV5-8 and TRBJ2-1; D is undetermined. Trimming left V 4 bases short and J 4 bases short, with 12 bases between. CDR1 and CDR2 from the germline V gene are SGHTS and YDEGEE. The CDR3 contains 14 residues. The CDR3 DNA reads TGTGCCAGCAGCGCCGCCACTTGGTACAATGAGCAGTTCTTC. Translation: CASSAATWYNEQFF.

The CDR3, as DNA: TGCGCCAGCGCAGCCGGGGGGGAGCTCTACAATGAGCAGTTCTTC. Translating it yields CASAAGGELYNEQFF. The chain joins TRBV4-1 to TRBJ2-1; 8 bases agree with TRBD2. Germline lookup yields CDR1 MGHRA and CDR2 YSYEKL. With 8 bases clipped from V and 3 bases from J, the junction kept 9 bases outside the gene matches. The CDR3 length is 15 residues.

CDR3 sequence (DNA): TGTGCCAGCTCCCTGTCCTCCCATCAGCCCCAGCATTTT. It translates to CASSLSSHQPQHF. This chain connects TRBV18 to TRBJ1-5, with D uncertain. The V gene's germline CDR1 is KGHSH and CDR2 LQKENI. The CDR3 loop spans 13 amino acids. V lost 6 bases and J lost 5, with 11 bases in between.

The V gene is TRBV15, the J gene TRBJ2-7, with D possibly called TRBD1 or TRBD2 (5 bases each). The CDR3 spans 18 residues. With 0 bases removed from V and 3 bases from J, the gap between germline ends came to 21 bases. Germline CDR1 reads LNHNV; CDR2 reads YYDKDF (reference sequence). CDR3 amino acids: CATSRDSPGRLEGYEQYF. The CDR3 nucleotides read TGTGCCACCAGCAGAGATTCCCCGGGACGGCTAGAGGGCTACGAGCAGTACTTC.

This clone occurred once. The chain uses TRBV5-4 and TRBJ1-2; no definite D call. V was trimmed by 2 bases and J by 2 bases, leaving 4 bases between them. Germline-derived CDR1 and CDR2 are SGHNT and YYREEE (reference sequence). This CDR3 region has 12 residues. Here the CDR3 DNA reads TGTGCCAGCAGCTTCGAAAACTATGGCTACACCTTC. Its translation: CASSFENYGYTF.

J is TRBJ2-5 and V is TRBV2, with 7 nucleotides matching TRBD2. The CDR3 is 16 residues long. Losses at the gene ends were 6 bases for V and 0 bases for J; bases not matched to a gene: 10. Germline assignment: CDR1 SNHLY and CDR2 FYNNEI. CDR3 protein: CASRGPGTMYQETQYF. CDR3 DNA: TGTGCCAGCAGGGGACCCGGGACTATGTACCAAGAGACCCAGTACTTC.

The gene calls are TRBV12-2 and TRBJ1-2. TRBV12-2 is reported as a pseudogene. This CDR3 comprises 19 residues. The CDR3 sequence: CASRPPPAVPRDQLRGYTF. CDR3 in DNA: TGTGCAAGTCGCCCCCCGCCGGCTGTACCCCGGGACCAACTTCGGGGCTACACCTTC.

J is TRBJ2-1 and V is TRBV6-1, with D unresolved. The germline V and J ends were trimmed by 5 bases and 9 bases, with 14 bases remaining between them. Per germline, CDR1 MNHNS and CDR2 SASEGT. The CDR3 is 13 amino acids. This chain's CDR3 is CASSPPHPGEQFF. As DNA, the CDR3 is TGTGCCAGCAGTCCTCCCCATCCTGGTGAGCAGTTCTTC.

The rearrangement joins TRBV9 to TRBJ2-1; D may be TRBD2 (7 bases). Germline loops: CDR1 SGDLS, CDR2 YYNGEE. V shed 1 base and J shed 5 bases, with 22 bases lying between them. CDR3 size: 18 residues. CDR3 in DNA: TGTGCCAGCAGCGTAAGGGAGGGTCCAAAGGGGGGTGACAATGAGCAGTTCTTC. Amino acids: CASSVREGPKGGDNEQFF.

The CDR3 nucleotides read TGTGCCAGCAAAGCCGGGACTAGCGGGTTTTTCGAGCAGTACTTC. It yields the protein CASKAGTSGFFEQYF. This chain joins TRBV6-1 and TRBJ2-7; 12 nucleotides agree with TRBD2. Germline CDR1 reads MNHNS; CDR2 reads SASEGT. There are 15 residues in the CDR3. V was pared by 7 bases and J by 6 bases, with 10 bases of the junction left unmatched.

This chain links TRBV7-3 with TRBJ2-7; 14 positions agree with TRBD2. CDR3 size: 15 residues. Germline loops: CDR1 SGHTA, CDR2 FQGTGA. Trimming removed 6 bases from V and 5 bases from J; junction bases left unmatched: 6. CDR3 bases: TGTGCCAGCAGTCCGGGACTAGCGGGAGATCACGAGCAGTACTTC. It yields the protein CASSPGLAGDHEQYF.

This sequence joins TRBV5-4 and TRBJ2-2; TRBD1 matches at 7 bases. CDR1 is SGHNT and CDR2 is YYREEE in the germline V gene (reference sequence). The CDR3 is 13 residues long. V shed 9 bases, J shed 2 bases, and the junction held 4 bases outside the gene matches. The DNA of the CDR3 is TGTGCCATGACAGGGCTTAACACCGGGGAGCTGTTTTTT. Protein sequence: CAMTGLNTGELFF.